This T cell receptor (beta chain) came from a study of CD8+CD57+ T cells in acquired aplastic anemia. TCR beta VDJ combinations and CDR3 sequences were profiled from genomic DNA. TCRdb analysed the reads with MiXCR anew, one entry per CDR3 protein. The repertoire holds 250,000 to 350,000 distinct CDR3 sequences, with 50% to 70% as singletons. The sequencing sample was made of sorted CD4+, CD8+, or CD8+CD57+ T cells (not recorded which) from PBMCs. The receptor was isolated from a human donor with severe aplastic anemia or a healthy control (not recorded which).

This CDR3 is CASSPSGYYGYTF. CDR3 nucleotides: TGTGCCAGCTCACCATCCGGATACTATGGCTACACCTTC. The rearrangement joins TRBV18 to TRBJ1-2; D remains ambiguous. Per the germline V gene, CDR1 is KGHSH and CDR2 is LQKENI. Trimming removed 2 bases at V and 3 bases at J, with 7 bases between. The length of the CDR3 is 13 residues. The full variable domain, rest sourced from reference TRBV18 and TRBJ1-2, is NAGVMQNPRHLVRRRGQEARLRCSPMKGHSHVYWYRQLPEEGLKFMVYLQKENIIDESGMPKERFSAEFPKEGPSILRIQQVVRGDSAAYFCASSPSGYYGYTFGSGTRLTVV.